This is a list of T cell receptor beta chains from one sample in a study of CD8+CD57+ T cells in acquired aplastic anemia. TCRdb independently ran MiXCR on the reads; one entry per CDR3 protein. The data hold about 180,000 distinct CDR3 sequences, with 46% observed a single time. The sample was sorted CD4+, CD8+, or CD8+CD57+ T cells (not recorded which) from PBMCs. The receptors stem from a human donor in good health. Both conserved end residues are part of each CDR3. Fields, in order: CDR3 length, D gene, V gene, CDR3 protein. The D gene is left open where the match is weak.

14,-,TRBV7-8,CASMGSTGANVLTF
14,TRBD2,TRBV29-1,CSVGTSGSWNTQYF
14,TRBD1,TRBV10-3,CASSEDRGDTEAFF
13,-,TRBV10-3,CAISEGQNYGYTF
11,-,TRBV3-1,CASTIRETQYF
15,TRBD1,TRBV2,CASSQGAASGNTIYF
12,-,TRBV20-1,CSALNRDRGYTF
16,-,TRBV2,CASCGLNRVSGDTIYF
13,-,TRBV19,CASSRLKGYEQYF
16,TRBD1,TRBV3-1,CASSVRQGSHFGEQFF
15,-,TRBV6-5,CASSYSAPLTYERYF
15,TRBD1,TRBV3-1,CASSGPGTANTEAFF
14,TRBD1,TRBV5-8,CASRIGTGGSGYTF
13,-,TRBV20-1,CSARDWGWEGAFF
15,TRBD2,TRBV5-1,CASSGGLAGGPAQYF
14,-,TRBV20-1,CSARGLSSTDTQYF
16,TRBD2,TRBV28,CASSLSSSGKGYEQYF
14,TRBD1,TRBV19,CASSIRGRSTEAFF
14,-,TRBV5-1,CASSLVGKNTEAFF
15,TRBD2,TRBV20-1,CSARDPSGYHNEQFF